The 29 T cell receptor beta chains given below trace back to one sample, sequenced in a study of blood T cell repertoires in COVID-19. The data were produced by immunoSEQ multiplex PCR, yet TCRdb's version contains in-frame clones alone and is incomplete. This sample yields about 380,000 clones, of which around 89% are seen a single time; more than 1% belongs to the top ten. Sequencing was done on a sample of peripheral blood. These receptor sequences come from a man aged 40-50 years with acute or convalescent COVID-19.

This rearrangement joins TRBV9 to TRBJ1-1; maybe TRBD1 (6 bases). This CDR3 comprises 16 residues. Germline V CDR1 and CDR2: SGDLS, YYNGEE. Trimming removed 3 bases from V and 2 bases from J, with 17 bases in between. The CDR3 DNA follows: TGTGCCAGCAGCGAACGACAGGACATCTATAACACTGAAGCTTTCTTT. The encoded protein is CASSERQDIYNTEAFF. Variable domain in full (rest from reference TRBV9 and TRBJ1-1): DSGVTQTPKHLITATGQRVTLRCSPRSGDLSVYWYQQSLDQGLQFLIQYYNGEERAKGNILERFSAQQFPDLHSELNLSSLELGDSALYFCASSERQDIYNTEAFFGQGTRLTVV.

In regard to this clone: A much larger clone differs by one base, so this may be a read error. The chain joins TRBV25-1 to TRBJ2-2; TRBD2 matches 8 bases. V lost 4 bases and J lost 4; bases outside the gene matches: 2. There are 14 residues in the CDR3. Germline values: CDR1 MGHDK, CDR2 SYGVNS. The CDR3 bases are TGTGCCAGCAGTGTCGGGGGGGCCACCGGGGAGCTGTTTTTT. Amino acid sequence: CASSVGGATGELFF. The whole variable domain, remainder taken from reference TRBV25-1 and TRBJ2-2, is EADIYQTPRYLVIGTGKKITLECSQTMGHDKMYWYQQDPGMELHLIHYSYGVNSTEKGDLSSESTVSRIRTEHFPLTLESARPSHTSQYLCASSVGGATGELFFGEGSRLTVL.

In this sample, this clone turned up once. This chain connects TRBV3-1 (or the pseudogene TRBV3-2) to TRBJ1-2, with TRBD1 identical over 8 bases. In germline, CDR1 is LGHDT, CDR2 YNNKEL (reference sequence). The CDR3 contains 16 residues. Germline trimming cut 5 bases from V and 8 bases from J; bases unmatched to any gene: 16. CDR3: CASSSESGQGSSGYTF. The CDR3 DNA sequence: TGTGCCAGCAGCTCCGAATCCGGACAGGGTTCAAGCGGCTACACCTTC.

The J gene is TRBJ2-3, the V gene TRBV14; 12 bases line up with TRBD2. With V trimmed by 2 bases and J by 2 bases, 8 bases remained unmatched. The CDR3 consists of 18 residues. Per the germline V gene, CDR1 is SGHDN and CDR2 is FVKESK. The CDR3 DNA reads TGTGCCAGCAGCCAATCTTCGCTAGCGGGGGGGTTCACAGATACGCAGTATTTT. This sequence encodes CASSQSSLAGGFTDTQYF.

CDR3 coding DNA: TGTGCCAGCAGAGGACTAGCGGGGGGCACAGATACGCAGTATTTT. Translating gives CASRGLAGGTDTQYF. The V and J genes are TRBV11-2 and TRBJ2-3; 13 bases are shared with TRBD2. Germline CDR1 is SGHAT and CDR2 is FQNNGV. J gave up 1 base and V 6 bases, and 1 base lay outside the gene matches. The CDR3 sequence is 15 residues long. The full variable domain, its missing parts supplied by reference TRBV11-2 and TRBJ2-3, is EAGVAQSPRYKIIEKRQSVAFWCNPISGHATLYWYQQILGQGPKLLIQFQNNGVVDDSQLPKDRFSAERLKGVDSTLKIQPAKLEDSAVYLCASRGLAGGTDTQYFGPGTRLTVL.

The CDR3 protein is CASSSALRGGNQPQHF. As DNA, the CDR3 is TGTGCCAGCAGTTCGGCCCTCAGGGGGGGCAATCAGCCCCAGCATTTT. The V call is TRBV28, the J call TRBJ1-5; 7 bases align to TRBD1. Germline lookup yields CDR1 MDHEN and CDR2 SYDVKM. The CDR3 spans 16 residues. V trimming: 4 bases; J trimming: 2 bases; junction bases outside the gene matches: 8. Full variable domain (rest looked up from reference TRBV28 and TRBJ1-5): DVKVTQSSRYLVKRTGEKVFLECVQDMDHENMFWYRQDPGLGLRLIYFSYDVKMKEKGDIPEGYSVSREKKERFSLILESASTNQTSMYLCASSSALRGGNQPQHFGDGTRLSIL.

This clone appeared once. This chain connects TRBV28 to TRBJ1-5; no reliable D call. V was pared by 3 bases and J by 2 bases, with 11 bases between. The CDR3 is made up of 15 amino acids. Germline V CDR1 and CDR2: MDHEN, SYDVKM. Here the CDR3 reads CASSLSFRGNQPQHF. The DNA for the CDR3 is TGTGCCAGCAGTTTGAGTTTCCGCGGCAATCAGCCCCAGCATTTT. Looking up the rest from reference TRBV28 and TRBJ1-5 gives the full variable domain: DVKVTQSSRYLVKRTGEKVFLECVQDMDHENMFWYRQDPGLGLRLIYFSYDVKMKEKGDIPEGYSVSREKKERFSLILESASTNQTSMYLCASSLSFRGNQPQHFGDGTRLSIL.

CDR3 sequence reads: CASSSTMTSGNWEQYF. For the CDR3, the DNA is TGTGCCAGCAGTTCCACAATGACTAGCGGGAACTGGGAGCAGTACTTC. V is TRBV27 and J is TRBJ2-7, with 11 bases lining up with TRBD2. The CDR3 has 16 amino acids. Germline CDR1 reads MNHEY; CDR2 reads SMNVEV (reference sequence). J gave up 7 bases and V 4 bases, and 12 bases lay outside the gene matches.

V and J are TRBV9 and TRBJ1-1; D not resolved. The germline V and J ends were trimmed by 3 bases and 1 base, with 7 bases remaining between them. CDR1 and CDR2 from the germline V gene are SGDLS and YYNGEE. The CDR3 is 13 residues long. The CDR3 loop reads CASSGRSNTEAFF. For the CDR3, the DNA is TGTGCCAGCAGCGGGAGGTCGAACACTGAAGCTTTCTTT. Together with reference TRBV9 and TRBJ1-1, the CDR3 gives the full variable domain: DSGVTQTPKHLITATGQRVTLRCSPRSGDLSVYWYQQSLDQGLQFLIQYYNGEERAKGNILERFSAQQFPDLHSELNLSSLELGDSALYFCASSGRSNTEAFFGQGTRLTVV.

This chain uses TRBV27 with TRBJ2-7, with TRBD1 matching 7 bases. With V trimmed by 5 bases and J by 7 bases, 20 bases remained unmatched. Germline V gene data show CDR1 as MNHEY and CDR2 as SMNVEV (reference sequence). CDR3 length: 17 amino acids. The CDR3 DNA follows: TGTGCCAGCAGTCCTGGGTCCGCGACAGGGTCGACGCGAGAGCAGTACTTC. Its translation: CASSPGSATGSTREQYF.

The chain combines TRBV9 with TRBJ1-3; unclear D gene. V gave up 0 bases and J gave up 4 bases, with 8 bases separating them. The CDR3 runs 14 residues. Germline V CDR1 and CDR2: SGDLS, YYNGEE. The CDR3 nucleotides read TGTGCCAGCAGCGTAGGTGCAGAAGGAAACACCATATATTTT. Protein: CASSVGAEGNTIYF.

This chain uses TRBV2 with TRBJ1-2, with TRBD1 matching over 8 bases. This CDR3 spans 15 amino acids. V shed 8 bases and J 5 bases; nucleotides not matched to a gene: 13. CDR1 and CDR2 (germline): SNHLY, FYNNEI. The CDR3 DNA sequence: TGTGCCAGCCAGGGGGCGCGAGATCAAGGGTATGGCTACACCTTC. It is translated as CASQGARDQGYGYTF.

The chain joins TRBV5-1 to TRBJ2-1; maybe TRBD2 (6 bases). CDR1 SGHRS and CDR2 YFSETQ come from the germline V gene. Trimming left V 6 bases short and J 1 base short, with 14 bases between. This CDR3 region has 15 residues. The CDR3 region has the DNA TGCGCCAGCACCTCGGACGGGAGTTCCTACAATGAGCAGTTCTTC. Its protein is CASTSDGSSYNEQFF.

The chain couples TRBV7-9 to TRBJ1-3; D gene ambiguous. Germline CDR1 reads SEHNR; CDR2 reads FQNEAQ (reference sequence). Trimming removed 5 bases from V and 5 bases from J, with 19 bases in between. This CDR3 region has 16 residues. CDR3: CASSPIGRENRNTIYF. CDR3 sequence (DNA): TGTGCCAGCAGCCCGATAGGACGGGAAAATCGAAACACCATATATTTT.

Turning to this clone: The sample has other DNA sequences that encode this CDR3 too. This chain joins TRBV9 and TRBJ1-1, with 7 bases fitting TRBD1. Germline V gene lookup returns CDR1 SGDLS and CDR2 YYNGEE. The CDR3 sequence is 14 residues long. Trimming at V came to 0 bases and at J to 1 base, leaving 0 bases not matched to a gene. The CDR3 loop reads CASSVGTGNTEAFF. The CDR3 nucleotides read TGTGCCAGCAGCGTAGGGACAGGGAACACTGAAGCTTTCTTT.

The V gene is TRBV7-8, the J gene TRBJ2-1; D perhaps matches TRBD2 (6 bases). The germline V and J ends were trimmed by 5 bases and 4 bases, with 15 bases remaining between them. CDR1 is SGHVS and CDR2 is FQNEAQ in the germline V gene. The CDR3 length is 15 residues. The CDR3 region has the DNA TGTGCCAGCAGCGCGGGACCCACACTTTACAATGAGCAGTTCTTC. Translated: CASSAGPTLYNEQFF.

The rearrangement uses TRBV7-2 and TRBJ1-1; 7 bases line up with TRBD1. Germline V gene sequence: CDR1 SGHTA, CDR2 FQGNSA. CDR3 size: 15 residues. Trimming removed 5 bases from V and 1 base from J; junction bases left unmatched: 7. The CDR3 DNA reads TGTGCCAGCAGCGGAAGGAGGGGGCCGAACACTGAAGCTTTCTTT. It codes for CASSGRRGPNTEAFF.

This chain links TRBV6-1 with TRBJ1-2, with a possible D match to TRBD1 (5 bases). Trimming stripped 1 base from V and 4 bases from J, with 10 bases between. The CDR3 length is 14 residues. Germline V gene lookup returns CDR1 MNHNS and CDR2 SASEGT. The DNA of the CDR3 is TGTGCCAGCAGTGAAGAGTGGGGCCCCTATGGCTACACCTTC. Encoded protein: CASSEEWGPYGYTF.

The chain recombines TRBV18 with TRBJ1-2, with 9 bases identical to TRBD1. Trimming at V came to 4 bases and at J to 8 bases, leaving 11 bases not matched to a gene. This CDR3 contains 15 residues. Germline V gene sequence: CDR1 KGHSH, CDR2 LQKENI. This chain's CDR3 is CASSLTGQGTGGYTF. In DNA, the CDR3 is TGTGCCAGCTCACTTACGGGACAGGGTACAGGAGGCTACACCTTC.

The gene calls are TRBV29-1 and TRBJ2-2, with 10 bases fitting TRBD1. V lost 4 bases and J lost 1; bases outside the gene matches: 6. Germline values: CDR1 SQVTM, CDR2 ANQGSEA. The CDR3 runs to 16 residues. The CDR3 spells CSVVARDRGNTGELFF. In DNA, the CDR3 is TGCAGCGTTGTCGCGAGGGACAGGGGGAACACCGGGGAGCTGTTTTTT.

The V and J genes are TRBV9 and TRBJ1-2, with a weak D call TRBD1 (5 bases). This CDR3 region has 15 residues. The V and J ends lost 0 bases and 2 bases respectively, with 11 bases between them. Germline V gene data show CDR1 as SGDLS and CDR2 as YYNGEE. Here the CDR3 DNA reads TGTGCCAGCAGCGTAGCACCAGGACAAAACTATGGCTACACCTTC. Translation: CASSVAPGQNYGYTF.

The CDR3 DNA sequence: TGTGCCAGCAGACAACTACAGGGGAACACCGGGGAGCTGTTTTTT. Its translation is CASRQLQGNTGELFF. The chain has TRBV7-9 and TRBJ2-2; D perhaps matches TRBD1 (6 bases). V gave up 6 bases and J gave up 1 base, with 12 bases separating them. The CDR3 has 15 amino acids. The germline V gene has CDR1 SEHNR and CDR2 FQNEAQ (reference sequence).

V is TRBV19 and J is TRBJ1-1; D unclear. CDR1 is LNHDA, CDR2 SQIVND, per germline (reference sequence). The CDR3 extends over 13 amino acids. V dropped 0 bases and J dropped 9 bases, with 11 bases sitting between them. The CDR3 nucleotides read TGTGCCAGTAGTATAGATCGGAGGGCGAAAGCTTTCTTT. Translation gives CASSIDRRAKAFF.

The rearrangement joins TRBV29-1 to TRBJ2-3; 8 bases fit TRBD2. Germline V gives CDR1 SQVTM, CDR2 ANQGSEA. The J segment lost 3 bases and the V segment lost 4 bases, leaving 3 bases of the junction unmatched. The CDR3 covers 13 residues. The CDR3 nucleotides read TGCAGCGTTGGGGGCGGGAGGACAGATACGCAGTATTTT. Translation: CSVGGGRTDTQYF.

The V and J genes are TRBV6-4 and TRBJ2-1; 14 nucleotides agree with TRBD2. V was clipped by 4 bases and J by 9 bases; unmatched bases: 2. The length of the CDR3 is 14 residues. Per germline, CDR1 MRHNA and CDR2 SNTAGT. Here the CDR3 reads CASSAGTSGSEQFF. The CDR3, as DNA: TGTGCCAGCAGTGCCGGGACTAGCGGGAGTGAGCAGTTCTTC.

This chain uses TRBV6-5 with TRBJ1-4; no firm D call. Germline-derived CDR1 and CDR2 are MNHEY and SVGAGI. V dropped 10 bases and J dropped 10 bases, with 16 bases sitting between them. The CDR3 runs to 12 residues. CDR3 sequence (DNA): TGTGCCACTCCTGCGGGGAGCGGAAAACTGTTTTTT. Translation: CATPAGSGKLFF.

This sequence joins TRBV9 and TRBJ1-2; unclear D gene. With 0 bases removed from V and 5 bases from J, the gap between germline ends came to 11 bases. The CDR3 sequence is 14 residues long. Germline V gives CDR1 SGDLS, CDR2 YYNGEE. The CDR3 nucleotides read TGTGCCAGCAGCGTAGCCTTAACAGATTATGGCTACACCTTC. Protein sequence: CASSVALTDYGYTF.

This chain uses TRBV27 with TRBJ1-4; D remains unclear. The length of the CDR3 is 15 residues. Germline CDR1 is MNHEY and CDR2 is SMNVEV (reference sequence). With 6 bases removed from V and 3 bases from J, the gap between germline ends came to 14 bases. CDR3 loop: CASRPGVASNEKLFF. CDR3 nucleotides: TGTGCCAGCAGGCCCGGGGTGGCGTCTAATGAAAAACTGTTTTTT. Drawing the rest from reference TRBV27 and TRBJ1-4, the complete variable domain is EAQVTQNPRYLITVTGKKLTVTCSQNMNHEYMSWYRQDPGLGLRQIYYSMNVEVTDKGDVPEGYKVSRKEKRNFPLILESPSPNQTSLYFCASRPGVASNEKLFFGSGTQLSVL.

This chain uses TRBV19 with TRBJ2-1; a possible D gene is TRBD2 (6 bases). The CDR3 loop spans 13 amino acids. Trimming took 10 bases from V and 0 from J, leaving 10 bases between them. From germline, CDR1 is LNHDA and CDR2 SQIVND (reference sequence). The CDR3 region is CAISGSSYNEQFF. Written as DNA, the CDR3 is TGTGCCATTAGCGGTAGCTCCTACAATGAGCAGTTCTTC.